This T cell receptor (beta chain) was obtained from a study of cytomegalovirus exposure and HLA in healthy donors. Study at large: In a later analysis, it was reported that the 110 or so validation repertoires had been produced on the same platform as the 550 to 850 repertoires belonging to the first cohort.

The donors were members of the validation cohort, which comprised about 120 subjects and was separate from the first cohort of some 680 subjects. Profiled with immunoSEQ multiplex PCR; TCRdb holds only in-frame clones, not every one. The sample holds about 110,000 clones, roughly 84% seen once. Per germline, CDR1 PRHDT and CDR2 FYEKMQ (reference sequence). V was trimmed by 5 bases and J by 7 bases, leaving 18 bases between them. This CDR3 has 14 residues. The sample consisted of PBMCs. The origin of this receptor is a woman in her late teens or twenties in good health and CMV-seronegative. V and J are TRBV13 and TRBJ2-7; unclear D gene. CDR3: CASSPSLTEMEQYF. CDR3 DNA: TGTGCCAGCAGCCCGAGCCTCACCGAAATGGAGCAGTACTTC.